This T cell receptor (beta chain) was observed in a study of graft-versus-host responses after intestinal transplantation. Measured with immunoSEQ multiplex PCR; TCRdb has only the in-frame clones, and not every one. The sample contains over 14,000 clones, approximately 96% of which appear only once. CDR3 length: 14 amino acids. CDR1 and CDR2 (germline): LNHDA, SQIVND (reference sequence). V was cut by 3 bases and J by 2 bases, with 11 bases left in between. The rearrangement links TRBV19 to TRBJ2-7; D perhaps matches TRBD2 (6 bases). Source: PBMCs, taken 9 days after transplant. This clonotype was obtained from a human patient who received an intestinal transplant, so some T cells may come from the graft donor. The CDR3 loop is CASSIGGVPYEQYF. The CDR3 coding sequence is TGTGCCAGTAGTATTGGAGGGGTCCCCTACGAGCAGTACTTC.